This passage covers 20 T cell receptor delta chains from one sample sequenced in a study of Vδ1+ human thymocytes. Whole-study findings and limits: Thymic TRG and TRD repertoires appeared highly polyclonal, with Gaussian CDR3 length distributions.

Extracted RNA was reverse transcribed into cDNA. The CDR3 regions were amplified by multiplex PCR from V-gene primers to a constant-region primer. TCRdb re-called the multiplex PCR reads using CATT. The sample carries more than 50,000 delta-chain clones, less than 15% recorded once. No antigen is known for these receptors. The sample was Vdelta1+ gamma-delta thymocytes from the thymus. Subset meaning: FACS-sorted CD3+ TCRalphabeta- TCRVdelta1+ TCRVdelta2- thymocytes. These receptors were obtained from a girl in the first two years of life who had congenital heart surgery.

This clone was observed a few times. The junction departs from germline at one end; a sequencing error may be responsible. V gene TRDV1 combines with J gene TRDJ1, with D perhaps matching TRDD3 (5 bases). Per germline, CDR1 TSWWSYY and CDR2 QGS. CDR3 length equals 16 residues. The CDR3 DNA sequence: TGTGCTCTTGGGGATCTTGTCGACTGGTACACCGATAAACTCACCTTT. Its protein product is CALGDLVDWYTDKLTF.

V is TRDV1 and J is TRDJ1; a possible D gene is TRDD3 (6 bases). With 1 base removed from V and 0 bases from J, the gap between germline ends came to 21 bases. The CDR3 loop spans 19 amino acids. The germline V gene encodes CDR1 TSWWSYY and CDR2 QGS. Written as DNA, the CDR3 is TGTGCTCTTGGGGAACCTTTCGGGGTACTGGGACATTACACCGATAAACTCATCTTT. Its translation is CALGEPFGVLGHYTDKLIF.

The chain joins TRDV1 to TRDJ1; a weak D match, TRDD2 (6 bases). The CDR3 has 21 amino acids. Trimming shortened V by 2 bases and J by 0 bases, and 28 bases separated the two germline ends. Germline loops: CDR1 TSWWSYY, CDR2 QGS. CDR3 sequence (DNA): TGTGCTCTTGGGGAAGTCCGACTTCCTGAGTTACTCGACTCGTACACCGATAAACTCATCTTT. It codes for CALGEVRLPELLDSYTDKLIF.

The chain is built from TRDV1 and TRDJ1; 8 nucleotides align to TRDD3. V was pared by 0 bases and J by 0 bases, with 18 bases of the junction left unmatched. The V gene's germline CDR1 is TSWWSYY and CDR2 QGS. This CDR3 spans 21 amino acids. CDR3 in DNA: TGTGCTCTTGGGGAACTATCCGCTACGGGGGATATCAAGCTGTACACCGATAAACTCATCTTT. As protein: CALGELSATGDIKLYTDKLIF.

This chain links TRDV1 with TRDJ1; TRDD2 might be the D (6 bases). With 8 bases removed from V and 3 bases from J, the gap between germline ends came to 22 bases. The germline V gene has CDR1 TSWWSYY and CDR2 QGS. This CDR3 comprises 16 residues. CDR3 protein: CALCEILPPYADKLIF. The CDR3 coding sequence is TGTGCTCTTTGCGAGATCCTACCCCCCTATGCCGATAAACTCATCTTT.

The table lists this clone with a few counts. The chain uses TRDV1 and TRDJ1; 11 bases are a match to TRDD3. Looked up from germline, CDR1 is TSWWSYY and CDR2 is QGS. J lost 11 bases, V lost 5 bases, and 19 bases had no gene match. CDR3 length equals 17 residues. The CDR3 here is CALGFPSLTGGYGGLIF. DNA for the CDR3: TGTGCTCTTGGGTTCCCTTCCCTCACTGGGGGATATGGAGGGCTCATCTTT.

The chain is built from TRDV1 and TRDJ1; TRDD3 aligns across 9 bases. J was trimmed by 13 bases and V by 2 bases; bases with no gene match: 8. The CDR3 spans 13 residues. Germline CDR1 is TSWWSYY and CDR2 is QGS. The CDR3 reads CALGEGDTQGPIF. CDR3 nucleotides: TGTGCTCTTGGGGAAGGGGATACGCAGGGACCCATCTTT.

In this sample, this clone turned up a few times. V is TRDV1 and J is TRDJ1; D is possibly TRDD3 (5 bases). V lost 3 bases and J 2 bases, leaving 19 bases between the germline ends. Germline CDR1 and CDR2: TSWWSYY and QGS. This CDR3 spans 17 amino acids. The CDR3 sequence: CALGDWDQLQPTDKLIF. The CDR3 nucleotides are TGTGCTCTTGGGGACTGGGACCAACTTCAGCCTACCGATAAACTCATCTTT.

This sequence joins TRDV1 and TRDJ1; D may be TRDD3 (6 bases). Trimming cost V 9 bases and J 0 bases, with 17 bases left between them. Per germline, CDR1 TSWWSYY and CDR2 QGS. The CDR3 runs to 15 residues. CDR3 nucleotide sequence: TGTGCTCTAAAACCCCCGGGGGGACACACCGATAAACTCATCTTT. Residues: CALKPPGGHTDKLIF.

With respect to this clone: The same CDR3 can be traced to other DNA sequences in this sample. The genes are TRDV2 and TRDJ1, with a weak D call TRDD2 (5 bases). Germline CDR1 reads GEAIGNYY; CDR2 reads EKD. This CDR3 comprises 13 residues. The CDR3 DNA reads TGTGCTTGCAACCTCCCTTCGGCCGATAAACTCATCTTT. Protein product: CACNLPSADKLIF.

The table lists this clone with a few counts. The chain carries TRDV1 and TRDJ1; D not resolved. Deletions cut 0 bases from V and 1 base from J, with 21 bases between. The CDR3 consists of 19 residues. Germline V gene data show CDR1 as TSWWSYY and CDR2 as QGS. In DNA form, the CDR3 reads TGTGCTCTTGGGGAACTAGTGGGTCGGTACTCCCTTACCACCGATAAACTCATCTTT. This encodes CALGELVGRYSLTTDKLIF.

This clone was counted between two and nine times. This chain connects TRDV1 to TRDJ1; D is undetermined. The germline V and J ends were trimmed by 2 bases and 2 bases, with 12 bases remaining between them. CDR1 is TSWWSYY, CDR2 QGS, per germline. The CDR3 consists of 15 residues. CDR3 in DNA: TGTGCTCTTGGGGAATGGACCCCGGGAACCGATAAACTCATCTTT. This encodes CALGEWTPGTDKLIF.

V usage is TRDV1 and J usage is TRDJ1; unclear D gene. Trimming pared 0 bases from V and 6 bases from J, leaving 14 bases between. Germline CDR1 is TSWWSYY and CDR2 is QGS. This CDR3 is 15 amino acids long. The DNA for the CDR3 is TGTGCTCTTGGGGAACTCGGATTGGGTCGGAATAAACTCATCTTT. Translating it yields CALGELGLGRNKLIF.

The rearrangement uses TRDV1 and TRDJ1, with TRDD3 matching over 8 bases. Germline V lookup: CDR1 TSWWSYY, CDR2 QGS. J was trimmed by 2 bases and V by 5 bases; bases with no gene match: 22. CDR3 size: 20 residues. The DNA for the CDR3 is TGTGCTCTTGGGAACCCCGCTGCGTCTGGGGGACCCCTTATGACCGATAAACTCATCTTT. Translation: CALGNPAASGGPLMTDKLIF.

This clone turned up a few times. The chain has TRDV1 and TRDJ1; D may be TRDD3 (10 bases). There are 31 residues in the CDR3. V was trimmed by 0 bases and J by 7 bases, leaving 63 bases between them. CDR1 TSWWSYY and CDR2 QGS come from the germline V gene. CDR3 DNA: TGTGCTCTTGGGGAACTAACGATGCGACCTTCCTACGATCCCCCTCTGCTGGGGGATATGATGTTGGTAGGGGAATGGGGTAAACTCATCTTT. It codes for CALGELTMRPSYDPPLLGDMMLVGEWGKLIF.

This sequence joins TRDV1 and TRDJ1; 9 nucleotides agree with TRDD3. This CDR3 is built from 22 residues. Trimming cost V 0 bases and J 1 base; bases outside gene matches: 21. Germline V gives CDR1 TSWWSYY, CDR2 QGS. DNA for the CDR3: TGTGCTCTTGGGGAACTAGTCCCTCCCGCTGGGGGATCCGGAGGGGGCACCGATAAACTCATCTTT. This codes for CALGELVPPAGGSGGGTDKLIF.

The chain is built from TRDV1 and TRDJ1; TRDD3 agrees at 11 bases. The trim removed 3 bases at V and 7 bases at J, leaving 16 bases unmatched. The CDR3 runs to 18 residues. Germline V gene sequence: CDR1 TSWWSYY, CDR2 QGS. This CDR3 is CALGDYPYWGIGRGKLIF. In DNA form, the CDR3 reads TGTGCTCTTGGGGATTACCCCTACTGGGGGATAGGAAGGGGTAAACTCATCTTT.

This clone was observed a few times. The gene calls are TRDV1 and TRDJ1; no clear D. Trimming took 3 bases from V and 1 from J, leaving 27 bases between them. Germline lookup yields CDR1 TSWWSYY and CDR2 QGS. This CDR3 spans 20 amino acids. The CDR3 reads CALGDPRGSSTTSSTDKLIF. CDR3 nucleotides: TGTGCTCTTGGGGACCCCCGAGGGTCCTCCACCACCTCGTCCACCGATAAACTCATCTTT.

The V call is TRDV1, the J call TRDJ1; 8 bases are a match to TRDD3. Per germline, CDR1 TSWWSYY and CDR2 QGS. V trimming: 0 bases; J trimming: 8 bases; junction bases outside the gene matches: 11. CDR3 length: 16 amino acids. The CDR3 DNA follows: TGTGCTCTTGGGGAACTAGCGGCCCGAGGGATACGGAAACTCATCTTT. Translation: CALGELAARGIRKLIF.

Only a few counts were recorded for this clone. This chain connects TRDV2 to TRDJ2; 11 nucleotides match TRDD3. CDR1 and CDR2 (germline): GEAIGNYY, EKD. The CDR3 is made up of 18 amino acids. The J segment lost 3 bases and the V segment lost 4 bases, leaving 12 bases of the junction unmatched. Here the CDR3 DNA reads TGTGCCTGTGATCAACACTGGGGGATAACACGGGTGACAGCACAACTCTTCTTT. It is translated as CACDQHWGITRVTAQLFF.